The entry that follows covers one TCR beta chain sequence. The data belong to a study of blood T cell repertoires in COVID-19. Some clones are missing from TCRdb's copy, which holds only in-frame ones; the method was immunoSEQ multiplex PCR. The sample lists around 260,000 clones, around four fifths occurring once. Sequencing was done on a sample of peripheral blood. The clonotype comes from a man in his sixties who had recovered from COVID-19.

CDR3 DNA sequence: TGTGCCAGCAGGGTAGATTCACCCCTCCACTTT. Protein sequence: CASRVDSPLHF. The rearrangement uses TRBV2 and TRBJ1-6; D not resolved. This CDR3 contains 11 residues. V was cut by 6 bases and J by 8 bases, with 5 bases left in between. Germline V lookup: CDR1 SNHLY, CDR2 FYNNEI.